These 5 T cell receptor beta chains were all obtained from the same sample, sequenced in a study of T cells in localized non-small cell lung cancer. Sequenced by immunoSEQ multiplex PCR; TCRdb stores in-frame clones only, minus some. This table holds 55,000 to 75,000 clones, less than 90% found once. The sequences come from peripheral blood, collected before any cancer treatment. Every receptor here comes from a male donor at least 60 years old with stage III squamous cell lung carcinoma.

The J gene is TRBJ2-3, the V gene TRBV5-4; 12 bases map to TRBD1. The V and J ends lost 3 bases and 0 bases, in that order; junction bases with no gene match: 5. The length of the CDR3 is 17 residues. The germline gives CDR1 SGHNT, CDR2 YYREEE (reference sequence). The CDR3 DNA follows: TGTGCCAGCAGCTCCCGGGACAGGGGGCCTAGCACAGATACGCAGTATTTT. Translating gives CASSSRDRGPSTDTQYF.

The chain has TRBV5-6 and TRBJ1-1; 10 nucleotides line up with TRBD1. The CDR3 covers 15 residues. Germline values: CDR1 SGHDT, CDR2 YYEEEE. The V segment lost 0 bases and the J segment 9 bases; nucleotides outside the gene matches: 8. The CDR3 nucleotides are TGTGCCAGCAGCTTGGGACAGGGGGCGCTTATCCAAGCTTTCTTT. This encodes CASSLGQGALIQAFF.

The V and J genes are TRBV6-6 and TRBJ1-2; TRBD1 matches 9 bases. This CDR3 spans 16 amino acids. CDR1 is MNHNY and CDR2 is SVGAGI in the germline V gene (reference sequence). J lost 4 bases, V lost 3 bases, and 9 bases had no gene match. Here the CDR3 DNA reads TGTGCCAGCAGTTATACAGGGGGCGCAAAACCCTATGGCTACACCTTC. As protein: CASSYTGGAKPYGYTF.

V gene TRBV5-4 combines with J gene TRBJ1-1; TRBD1 might be the D (5 bases). Germline V gene lookup returns CDR1 SGHNT and CDR2 YYREEE (reference sequence). V shed 0 bases and J shed 1 base, with 7 bases lying between them. The CDR3 totals 14 residues. In DNA, the CDR3 is TGTGCCAGCAGCTTGGCCAGGGCGAACACTGAAGCTTTCTTT. It specifies CASSLARANTEAFF.

This clone came up a few times. V usage is TRBV30 and J usage is TRBJ1-1; 8 nucleotides align to TRBD1. Germline values: CDR1 GTSNPN, CDR2 SVGIG (reference sequence). After removal of 5 bases from V and 0 bases from J, the junction contained 14 bases not matched to a gene. The CDR3 extends over 17 amino acids. CDR3: CAWVGDRGPNLNTEAFF. Written as DNA, the CDR3 is TGTGCCTGGGTAGGTGACAGGGGTCCCAATCTGAACACTGAAGCTTTCTTT.